A selection of T cell receptor beta chains follows, all from one sample in a study of long-term antiretroviral therapy in people with HIV. Assay: immunoSEQ multiplex PCR; the TCRdb copy retains only in-frame clones and omits some. In the table there are 30,000 to 35,000 clones, around 97% of which are singletons. Here the sequenced sample was unsorted PBMCs, taken 6.9 years after starting antiretroviral therapy. The receptors were gathered from a young man with HIV. Both conserved end residues are part of each CDR3. A D gene is named only where the DNA matches it firmly. For some rows the clone size is stated as once, few or many, or as a class when expanded; others skip it.

TRBJ2-7	NA	TRBV10-3	NA	CAISEPLSSYEQYF	TGTGCCATCAGTGAGCCCCTGAGCTCCTACGAGCAGTACTTC
TRBJ1-1	NA	TRBV4-3	once	CASSQDLGRNTEAFF	TGCGCCAGCAGCCAAGATCTGGGCCGGAACACTGAAGCTTTCTTT
TRBJ2-1	TRBD2	TRBV15	NA	CATSRETSGGPNEQFF	TGTGCCACCAGCAGAGAAACTAGCGGGGGCCCCAATGAGCAGTTCTTC
TRBJ2-1	NA	TRBV7-2	NA	CASSPSRVSDEQFF	TGTGCCAGCAGCCCATCACGCGTGTCGGATGAGCAGTTCTTC
TRBJ1-4	NA	TRBV2	NA	CASSEWVENEKLFF	TGTGCCAGCAGTGAATGGGTTGAAAATGAAAAACTGTTTTTT
TRBJ1-1	NA	TRBV5-6	NA	CASSLYRPLMNTEAFF	TGTGCCAGCAGCTTATACAGGCCCCTCATGAACACTGAAGCTTTCTTT
TRBJ2-2	TRBD1	TRBV25-1	NA	CASSGDRAGELFF	TGTGCCAGCAGTGGGGACAGGGCAGGGGAGCTGTTTTTT
TRBJ2-6	NA	TRBV10-1	NA	CASSDPSGANVLTF	TGCGCCAGCAGTGACCCCTCTGGGGCCAACGTCCTGACTTTC
TRBJ1-5	NA	TRBV29-1	NA	CSARTANNQPQHF	TGCAGCGCTAGGACAGCGAACAATCAGCCCCAGCATTTT
TRBJ1-2	NA	TRBV4-1	NA	CASSPDGLANYGYTF	TGCGCCAGCAGCCCGGACGGGCTGGCTAACTATGGCTACACCTTC
TRBJ2-1	NA	TRBV7-6	once	CASSSSNEQFF	TGTGCCAGCAGCTCGAGCAATGAGCAGTTCTTC
TRBJ1-2	TRBD1	TRBV7-2	NA	CASSAQGAGGYTF	TGTGCCAGCAGCGCGCAGGGGGCGGGGGGCTACACCTTC
TRBJ2-7	NA	TRBV4-1	NA	CASSQAAGPYEQYF	TGCGCCAGCAGCCAGGCGGCGGGCCCCTACGAGCAGTACTTC
TRBJ2-1	TRBD2	TRBV6-5	NA	CASSPFLADDNEQFF	TGTGCCAGCAGTCCTTTTCTAGCGGACGACAATGAGCAGTTCTTC
TRBJ1-1	NA	TRBV6-6	NA	CASRLSGEAFF	TGTGCCAGCAGGCTTAGTGGTGAAGCTTTCTTT
TRBJ2-7	TRBD2	TRBV29-1	NA	CSVTSGNLYEQYF	TGCAGCGTGACTAGCGGGAATCTATACGAGCAGTACTTC
TRBJ2-5	TRBD2	TRBV13	NA	CASSLYSGGAGETQYF	TGTGCCAGCAGCTTATACAGCGGGGGGGCCGGGGAGACCCAGTACTTC
TRBJ2-2	NA	TRBV27	NA	CASSLSYRTVAGELFF	TGTGCCAGCAGTTTATCGTATAGGACAGTCGCCGGGGAGCTGTTTTTT